One and the same sample provided the 7 T cell receptor beta chains below, sequenced in a study of shared clonotypes between healthy human individuals. Profiling relied on immunoSEQ multiplex PCR, and the TCRdb table lists in-frame clones only, not all of them. The repertoire holds some 580,000 clones, with roughly 97% as singletons. Sequenced sample: naive CD4+ T cells sorted from blood. The subset: CD45RA+ positively selected. These receptors were taken from a woman aged 30 to 39 in good health.

The chain couples TRBV2 to TRBJ1-3; 8 positions match TRBD1. CDR1 and CDR2 (germline): SNHLY, FYNNEI. V was clipped by 5 bases and J by 4 bases; unmatched bases: 7. The CDR3 spans 15 residues. CDR3 region: CASSRTGIHGNTIYF. Written as DNA, the CDR3 is TGTGCCAGCAGTAGGACAGGGATCCACGGAAACACCATATATTTT.

This sequence joins TRBV28 and TRBJ1-6; D is undetermined. V lost 7 bases and J lost 5, with 12 bases in between. The CDR3 runs 14 residues. CDR1 MDHEN and CDR2 SYDVKM come from the germline V gene. The CDR3 DNA follows: TGTGCCAGCACTCGACTGGTCGATAATTCACCCCTCCACTTT. Residues: CASTRLVDNSPLHF.

The chain is built from TRBV2 and TRBJ2-3; 11 bases line up with TRBD2. Looked up from germline, CDR1 is SNHLY and CDR2 is FYNNEI. The CDR3 loop spans 15 amino acids. The V gene end was trimmed by 5 bases and the J gene end by 2 bases; junction bases not matched to a gene: 3. CDR3 nucleotide sequence: TGTGCCAGCAGTTCGGGACTAGCGGACACAGATACGCAGTATTTT. This sequence encodes CASSSGLADTDTQYF.

This sequence joins TRBV5-1 and TRBJ2-3; either TRBD1 or TRBD2 may fit D (5 bases each). Germline CDR1 reads SGHRS; CDR2 reads YFSETQ. The CDR3 sequence is 14 residues long. Trimming left V 4 bases short and J 4 bases short, with 13 bases between. The CDR3 sequence is CASSQTRGSDTQYF. DNA of the CDR3: TGCGCCAGCAGCCAAACTAGGGGCTCAGATACGCAGTATTTT.

This chain links TRBV25-1 with TRBJ2-7, with D unresolved. Trimming pared 2 bases from V and 6 bases from J, leaving 17 bases between. The CDR3 is made up of 15 amino acids. Per the germline V gene, CDR1 is MGHDK and CDR2 is SYGVNS. The CDR3 sequence is CASSERMARTSEQYF. CDR3 nucleotide sequence: TGTGCCAGCAGTGAAAGGATGGCACGGACCAGCGAGCAGTACTTC.

The genes are TRBV11-2 and TRBJ2-7; 7 bases match TRBD2. Germline trimming cut 5 bases from V and 1 base from J; bases unmatched to any gene: 14. Germline values: CDR1 SGHAT, CDR2 FQNNGV. The CDR3 is 17 amino acids. The chain's CDR3 is CASSPRSGGSHSYEQYF. As DNA, the CDR3 is TGTGCCAGCAGCCCTCGCTCGGGCGGGAGTCATTCCTACGAGCAGTACTTC.

The chain is built from TRBV5-1 and TRBJ1-4; D uncertain. The CDR3 totals 17 residues. CDR1 SGHRS and CDR2 YFSETQ come from the germline V gene. Trimming removed 2 bases at V and 0 bases at J, with 14 bases between. The CDR3 DNA reads TGCGCCAGCAGCTTTGCAGTCCAGTCAGCAACTAATGAAAAACTGTTTTTT. Residues: CASSFAVQSATNEKLFF.